The clone carrying this T cell receptor (beta chain) was detected many times. The antigen remains undetermined. This specimen comes from a study of T cell repertoires in cytomegalovirus infection. CDR1 and CDR2 (germline): SGHTA, FQGNSA. This CDR3 contains 14 residues. V gave up 2 bases and J gave up 3 bases, with 8 bases separating them. TCRdb used MiXCR to reprocess the reads, holding one entry per CDR3 protein. The sample holds about 470,000 distinct CDR3 sequences, approximately 46% seen once. Sequencing used cultured PBMCs, obtained from culture after CMV antigen stimulation. The chain uses TRBV7-2 and TRBJ1-5, with D hard to call. The clonotype was recovered from a human donor in good health (CMV status not recorded). Some clones in this sample may be carry-over from other donors' samples. CDR3 in amino acids: CASSLWGNNQPQHF. The CDR3 DNA follows: TGTGCCAGCAGCTTATGGGGAAACAATCAGCCCCAGCATTTT.